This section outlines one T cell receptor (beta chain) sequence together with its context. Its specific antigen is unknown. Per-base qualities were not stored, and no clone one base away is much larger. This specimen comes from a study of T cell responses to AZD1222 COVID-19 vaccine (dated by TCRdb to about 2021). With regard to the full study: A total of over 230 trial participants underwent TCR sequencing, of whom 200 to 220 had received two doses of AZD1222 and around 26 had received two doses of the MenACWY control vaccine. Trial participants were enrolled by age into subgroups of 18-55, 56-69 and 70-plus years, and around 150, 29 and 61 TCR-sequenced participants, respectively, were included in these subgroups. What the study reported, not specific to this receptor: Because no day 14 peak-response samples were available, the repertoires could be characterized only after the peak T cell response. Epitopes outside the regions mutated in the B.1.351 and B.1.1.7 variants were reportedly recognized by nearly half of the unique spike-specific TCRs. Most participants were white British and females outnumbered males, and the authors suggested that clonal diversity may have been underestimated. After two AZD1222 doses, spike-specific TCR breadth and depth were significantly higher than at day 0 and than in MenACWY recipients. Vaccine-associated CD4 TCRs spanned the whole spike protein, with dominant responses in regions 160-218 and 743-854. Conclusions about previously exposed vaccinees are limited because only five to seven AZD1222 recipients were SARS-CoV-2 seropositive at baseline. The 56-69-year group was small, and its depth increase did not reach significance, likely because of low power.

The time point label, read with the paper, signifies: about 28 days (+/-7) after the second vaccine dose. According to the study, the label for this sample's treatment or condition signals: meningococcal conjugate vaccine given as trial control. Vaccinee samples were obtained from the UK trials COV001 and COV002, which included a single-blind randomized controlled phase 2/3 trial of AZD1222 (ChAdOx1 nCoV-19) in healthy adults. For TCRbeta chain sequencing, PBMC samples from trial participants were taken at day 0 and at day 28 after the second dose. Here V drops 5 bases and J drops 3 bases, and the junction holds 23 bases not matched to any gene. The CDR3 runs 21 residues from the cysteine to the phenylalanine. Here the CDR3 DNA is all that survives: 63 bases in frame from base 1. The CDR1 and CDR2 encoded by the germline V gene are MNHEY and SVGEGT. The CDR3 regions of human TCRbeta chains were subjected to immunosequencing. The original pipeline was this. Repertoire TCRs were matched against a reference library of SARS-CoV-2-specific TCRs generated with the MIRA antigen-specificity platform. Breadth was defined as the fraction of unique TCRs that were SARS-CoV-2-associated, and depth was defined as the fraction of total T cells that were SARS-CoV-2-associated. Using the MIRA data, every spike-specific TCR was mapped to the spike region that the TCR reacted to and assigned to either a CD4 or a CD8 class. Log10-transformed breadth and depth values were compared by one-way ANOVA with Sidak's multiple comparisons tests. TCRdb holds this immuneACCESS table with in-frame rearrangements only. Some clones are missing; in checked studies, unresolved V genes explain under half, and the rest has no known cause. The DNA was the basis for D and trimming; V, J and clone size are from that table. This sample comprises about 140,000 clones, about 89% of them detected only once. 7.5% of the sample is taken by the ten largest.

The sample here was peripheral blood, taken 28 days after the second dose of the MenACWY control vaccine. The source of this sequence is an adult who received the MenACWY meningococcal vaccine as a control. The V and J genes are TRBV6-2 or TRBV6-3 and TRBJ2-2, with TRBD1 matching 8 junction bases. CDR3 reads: CASSQSPGQVIGLGDTGELFF. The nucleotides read TGTGCCAGCAGTCAAAGCCCGGGACAGGTGATAGGTCTAGGTGACACCGGGGAGCTGTTTTTT.